Listed below are T cell receptor beta chains from one sample, sequenced in a study of T cell changes during pregnancy in multiple sclerosis. Produced via immunoSEQ multiplex PCR; TCRdb's table is partial and in-frame only. This sample carries 90,000 to 120,000 clones, approximately 90% of them seen once, and the ten largest clones take about 3%. Sequenced here: peripheral blood, sampled after pregnancy. The receptors derive from a female donor with multiple sclerosis, enrolled in a pregnancy study. Each CDR3 is given with its conserved first and last residue. Each record gives: D gene, clone size, V gene, J gene, CDR3 protein, CDR3 DNA. A D gene is named only where the DNA matches it firmly. Only part of the rows carry a size: once, few, many, or a class if the clone is expanded.

D gene: .
clone size: .
V gene: TRBV5-6
J gene: TRBJ1-2
CDR3 protein: CARIAIGDTGYRNYGYTF
CDR3 DNA: TGTGCCAGAATCGCAATAGGGGACACAGGGTACCGTAACTATGGCTACACCTTC

D gene: TRBD1
clone size: .
V gene: TRBV2
J gene: TRBJ2-6
CDR3 protein: CARARGTGAAGANVLTF
CDR3 DNA: TGTGCCAGGGCCCGCGGGACAGGGGCCGCTGGGGCCAACGTCCTGACTTTC

D gene: .
clone size: once
V gene: TRBV5-1
J gene: TRBJ2-5
CDR3 protein: CASSLRRGAQETQYF
CDR3 DNA: TGCGCCAGCAGCCTACGACGGGGGGCACAAGAGACCCAGTACTTC

D gene: .
clone size: .
V gene: TRBV27
J gene: TRBJ2-2
CDR3 protein: CASSPWGGQIGELFF
CDR3 DNA: TGTGCCAGCAGCCCATGGGGCGGACAAATCGGGGAGCTGTTTTTT

D gene: .
clone size: .
V gene: TRBV27
J gene: TRBJ1-5
CDR3 protein: CASRQGSSNQPQHF
CDR3 DNA: TGTGCCAGCAGGCAGGGCTCCAGCAATCAGCCCCAGCATTTT

D gene: .
clone size: few
V gene: TRBV2
J gene: TRBJ1-2
CDR3 protein: CASRTTGYTF
CDR3 DNA: TGTGCCAGCAGAACTACAGGCTACACCTTC

D gene: .
clone size: .
V gene: TRBV5-4
J gene: TRBJ1-5
CDR3 protein: CASSPERGRRPEGNQPQHF
CDR3 DNA: TGTGCCAGCAGCCCGGAACGGGGTAGACGCCCTGAAGGCAATCAGCCCCAGCATTTT

D gene: TRBD2
clone size: .
V gene: TRBV2
J gene: TRBJ2-3
CDR3 protein: CASRGDSTDTQYF
CDR3 DNA: TGTGCCAGCCGGGGGGACAGCACAGATACGCAGTATTTT

D gene: TRBD2
clone size: .
V gene: TRBV9
J gene: TRBJ2-3
CDR3 protein: CASSPGGTSNTQYF
CDR3 DNA: TGTGCCAGCAGCCCCGGGGGGACCAGCAATACGCAGTATTTT

D gene: TRBD2
clone size: .
V gene: TRBV6-4
J gene: TRBJ2-3
CDR3 protein: CASRITGGGTDTQYF
CDR3 DNA: TGTGCCAGCAGGATCACTGGCGGGGGGACAGATACGCAGTATTTT

D gene: TRBD1
clone size: few
V gene: TRBV19
J gene: TRBJ2-7
CDR3 protein: CASRGDRGSYEQYF
CDR3 DNA: TGTGCCAGCAGAGGGGACAGGGGCTCCTACGAGCAGTACTTC